This section outlines one T cell receptor beta chain sequence together with its context. Its antigen is currently unknown. Sequenced by immunoSEQ multiplex PCR; TCRdb stores in-frame clones only, minus some. Of about 130,000 clones detected, around 90% appear once; the ten largest clones hold approximately 4.5%. Germline V gene data show CDR1 as SGHDN and CDR2 as FVKESK. V was clipped by 4 bases and J by 0 bases, with 7 bases between them. The CDR3 consists of 14 residues. The data stem from a study of T cell responses to AZD1222 COVID-19 vaccine. The study, taken as a whole, reports: White British people made up most donors, females outnumbered males, and clonal diversity was possibly underestimated.

This clonotype was obtained from an adult in good health. Sequencing used peripheral blood, obtained on day 0 of AZD1222 vaccination. This chain links TRBV14 with TRBJ1-3, with D perhaps TRBD1 (5 bases). The CDR3 protein is CASSPDISGNTIYF. The CDR3 DNA reads TGTGCCAGCAGCCCGGACATCTCTGGAAACACCATATATTTT.